The T cell receptor (beta chain) described here comes from a study of shared clonotypes between healthy human individuals. V was clipped by 5 bases and J by 2 bases, with 17 bases between them. The germline V gene encodes CDR1 SEHNR and CDR2 FQNEAQ (reference sequence). The CDR3 extends over 16 amino acids. The method was immunoSEQ multiplex PCR; TCRdb's version includes in-frame clones alone and lacks a portion of them. This sample has about 2.1 million clones, with more than 85% found just once. CD45RO-negative CD8 cells positively selected for CCR7 made up the naive population, which excluded terminally differentiated effector memory CD45RA+ cells.

The chain links TRBV7-9 to TRBJ2-3; D possibly corresponds to TRBD2 (5 bases). What was sequenced was naive CD8+ T cells from PBMCs. This sequence originates from a man between 18 and 35 years old in good health. Some clones in this sample may be carry-over from other donors' samples. CDR3 protein: CASSPEETSFTDTQYF. CDR3 bases: TGTGCCAGCAGCCCGGAGGAAACGTCCTTCACAGATACGCAGTATTTT.